The 10 T cell receptor beta chains presented below share a single source sample, sequenced in a study of T cells in Graves' hyperthyroidism and ophthalmopathy. RNA transcripts gave rise to amplified TCR beta CDR3 regions. The TCR CDR3 was amplified in a first-round RT-PCR using the HTBI primer set. TCRdb fed the multiplex PCR reads into MiXCR, producing one record per CDR3 protein. The data hold hundreds of thousands of distinct CDR3 sequences, with over 15% observed a single time. Sequencing was done on a sample of blood. All receptors derive from a young woman with Graves' hyperthyroidism.

This clonotype was picked up a small number of times. V gene TRBV4-2 combines with J gene TRBJ2-3; D call uncertain. The CDR3 loop spans 14 amino acids. The germline CDR1 and CDR2 sequences are LGHNA and YNFKEQ. V gave up 1 base and J gave up 4 bases, with 9 bases separating them. CDR3 sequence: CASSQGRSADTQYF. CDR3 DNA sequence: TGTGCCAGCAGCCAAGGCAGAAGCGCAGATACGCAGTATTTT.

CDR3 DNA: TGTGCCAGCGCGGAGCGGGGGGCAGATACGCAGTATTTT. Protein: CASAERGADTQYF. The chain links TRBV11-1 to TRBJ2-3; TRBD2 aligns across 9 bases. From germline, CDR1 is SGHAT and CDR2 FQDESV (reference sequence). V lost 8 bases and J lost 4; bases outside the gene matches: 4. The CDR3 loop spans 13 amino acids.

This clonotype was counted a few times. The V and J genes are TRBV13 and TRBJ2-7, with D perhaps assigned TRBD1 or TRBD2 (9 bases each). Trimming pared 8 bases from V and 0 bases from J, leaving 14 bases between. CDR1 and CDR2 (germline): PRHDT, FYEKMQ (reference sequence). The CDR3 is made up of 14 amino acids. CDR3 nucleotides: TGTGCCAGCCTAGCGGGACAGGGCTCCTACGAGCAGTACTTC. Translation: CASLAGQGSYEQYF.

This clonotype was recorded a few times. The V call is TRBV7-8, the J call TRBJ2-1; D not resolved. V shed 1 base and J shed 1 base, with 17 bases lying between them. The germline V gene encodes CDR1 SGHVS and CDR2 FQNEAQ. The CDR3 length is 18 residues. DNA of the CDR3: TGTGCCAGCAGCTTAGTGGTCACAGCACCTAATTCCTACAATGAGCAGTTCTTC. As protein: CASSLVVTAPNSYNEQFF. Full variable domain (remainder filled in from reference TRBV7-8 and TRBJ2-1): GAGVSQSPRYKVAKRGQDVALRCDPISGHVSLFWYQQALGQGPEFLTYFQNEAQLDKSGLPSDRFFAERPEGSVSTLKIQRTQQEDSAVYLCASSLVVTAPNSYNEQFFGPGTRLTVL.

This rearrangement joins TRBV19 to TRBJ2-5; D not certain. The CDR3 extends over 17 amino acids. V was trimmed by 0 bases and J by 4 bases, leaving 18 bases between them. Germline lookup yields CDR1 LNHDA and CDR2 SQIVND (reference sequence). The CDR3 sequence: CASSIDASSRAGETQYF. The CDR3 DNA reads TGTGCCAGTAGTATAGATGCATCGAGTCGGGCTGGAGAGACCCAGTACTTC.

This clonotype was recorded at least ten times. The V call is TRBV6-1, the J call TRBJ2-7; 8 nucleotides line up with TRBD1. With 4 bases clipped from V and 2 bases from J, the junction kept 7 bases outside the gene matches. Germline-derived CDR1 and CDR2 are MNHNS and SASEGT. CDR3 length: 15 residues. CDR3 sequence: CASSATGTGAYEQYF. CDR3 DNA: TGTGCCAGCAGTGCCACCGGGACAGGTGCCTACGAGCAGTACTTC.

The V call is TRBV28, the J call TRBJ2-1; 7 positions match TRBD2. The CDR3 contains 14 residues. Trimming took 6 bases from V and 4 from J; bases not matched to a gene: 6. Looked up from germline, CDR1 is MDHEN and CDR2 is SYDVKM. The CDR3 reads CASRSSGGYNEQFF. Written as DNA, the CDR3 is TGTGCCAGCAGGTCTAGCGGAGGGTACAATGAGCAGTTCTTC.

The chain carries TRBV20-1 and TRBJ2-7; 7 bases fit TRBD1. CDR1 is DFQATT and CDR2 is SNEGSKA in the germline V gene (reference sequence). CDR3 length: 14 amino acids. The trim removed 3 bases at V and 2 bases at J, leaving 7 bases unmatched. The CDR3 DNA reads as TGCAGTGCTAGCGTAGGGGGCCTTGCCTACGAGCAGTACTTC. It translates to CSASVGGLAYEQYF.

This clonotype was counted many times. The chain couples TRBV5-8 to TRBJ1-5; possible D gene TRBD1, 6 bases. The ends were cut back, 1 base at V and 2 bases at J, with 19 bases in the middle. The CDR3 length is 18 residues. Germline CDR1 reads SGHTS; CDR2 reads YDEGEE. The chain's CDR3 is CASSLRRGRGDGNQPQHF. In DNA, the CDR3 is TGTGCCAGCAGCTTGCGAAGAGGTAGGGGGGACGGCAATCAGCCCCAGCATTTT.

V is TRBV7-9 and J is TRBJ1-4; 8 nucleotides match TRBD1. V was clipped by 5 bases and J by 7 bases; unmatched bases: 9. CDR3 length: 15 amino acids. CDR1 and CDR2 (germline): SEHNR, FQNEAQ (reference sequence). This chain's CDR3 is CASSTKGQAVEKLFF. The CDR3 DNA is TGTGCCAGCAGCACTAAGGGACAGGCCGTTGAAAAACTGTTTTTT. Based on the CDR3 plus reference TRBV7-9 and TRBJ1-4, the full variable domain is DTGVSQNPRHKITKRGQNVTFRCDPISEHNRLYWYRQTLGQGPEFLTYFQNEAQLEKSRLLSDRFSAERPKGSFSTLEIQRTEQGDSAMYLCASSTKGQAVEKLFFGSGTQLSVL.